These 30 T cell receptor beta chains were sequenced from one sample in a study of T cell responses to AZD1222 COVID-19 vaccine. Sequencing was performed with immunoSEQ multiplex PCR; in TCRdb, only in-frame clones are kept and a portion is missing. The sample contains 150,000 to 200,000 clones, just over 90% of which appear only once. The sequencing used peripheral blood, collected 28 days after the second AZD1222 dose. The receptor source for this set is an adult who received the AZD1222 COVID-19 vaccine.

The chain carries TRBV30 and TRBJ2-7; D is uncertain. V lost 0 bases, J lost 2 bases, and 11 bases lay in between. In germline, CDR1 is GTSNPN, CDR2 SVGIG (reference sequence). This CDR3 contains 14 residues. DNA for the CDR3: TGTGCCTGGAGTGTTTTGGCAGGCACCTACGAGCAGTACTTC. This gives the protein CAWSVLAGTYEQYF.

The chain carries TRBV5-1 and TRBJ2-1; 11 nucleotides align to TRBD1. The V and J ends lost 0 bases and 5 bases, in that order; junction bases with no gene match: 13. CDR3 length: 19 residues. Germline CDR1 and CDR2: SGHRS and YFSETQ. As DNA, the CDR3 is TGCGCCAGCAGCTTGGGACGGACAGGGGGCTCGAGGGTGCACAATGAGCAGTTCTTC. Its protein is CASSLGRTGGSRVHNEQFF. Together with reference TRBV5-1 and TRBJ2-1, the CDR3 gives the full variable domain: KAGVTQTPRYLIKTRGQQVTLSCSPISGHRSVSWYQQTPGQGLQFLFEYFSETQRNKGNFPGRFSGRQFSNSRSEMNVSTLELGDSALYLCASSLGRTGGSRVHNEQFFGPGTRLTVL.

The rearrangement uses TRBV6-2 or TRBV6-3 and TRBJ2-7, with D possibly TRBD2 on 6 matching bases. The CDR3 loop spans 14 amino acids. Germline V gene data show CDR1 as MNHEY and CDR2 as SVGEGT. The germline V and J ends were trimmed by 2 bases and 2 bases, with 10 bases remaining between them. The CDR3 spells CASSYPRGPYEQYF. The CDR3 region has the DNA TGTGCCAGCAGTTACCCGCGGGGCCCCTACGAGCAGTACTTC.

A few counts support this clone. The CDR3 DNA follows: TGCGCCAGCAGCGCCGGGACTAGCGGGGGGCCGGGTCTTGAGACCCAGTACTTC. This codes for CASSAGTSGGPGLETQYF. The chain recombines TRBV5-1 with TRBJ2-5, with 15 bases matching TRBD2. The CDR3 is 18 amino acids. With V trimmed by 4 bases and J by 5 bases, 12 bases remained unmatched. Germline assignment: CDR1 SGHRS and CDR2 YFSETQ.

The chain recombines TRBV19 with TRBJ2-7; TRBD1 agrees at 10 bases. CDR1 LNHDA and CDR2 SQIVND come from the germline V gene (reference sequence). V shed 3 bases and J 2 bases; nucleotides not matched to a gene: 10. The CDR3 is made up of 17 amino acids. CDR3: CASSIDGTGTGAYEQYF. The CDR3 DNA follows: TGTGCCAGTAGTATTGACGGTACCGGGACAGGGGCCTACGAGCAGTACTTC.

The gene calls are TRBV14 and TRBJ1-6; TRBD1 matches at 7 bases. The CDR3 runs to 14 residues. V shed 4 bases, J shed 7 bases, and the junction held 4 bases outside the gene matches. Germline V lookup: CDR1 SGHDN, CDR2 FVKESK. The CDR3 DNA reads TGTGCCAGCAGCCGGGAGACAGGGAATTCACCCCTCCACTTT. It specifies CASSRETGNSPLHF.

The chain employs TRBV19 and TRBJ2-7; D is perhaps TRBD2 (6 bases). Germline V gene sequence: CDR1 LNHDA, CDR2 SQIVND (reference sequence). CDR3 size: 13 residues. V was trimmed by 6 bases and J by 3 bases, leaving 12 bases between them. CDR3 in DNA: TGTGCCAGTAGCCCGGAGGGGATCTACGAGCAGTACTTC. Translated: CASSPEGIYEQYF.

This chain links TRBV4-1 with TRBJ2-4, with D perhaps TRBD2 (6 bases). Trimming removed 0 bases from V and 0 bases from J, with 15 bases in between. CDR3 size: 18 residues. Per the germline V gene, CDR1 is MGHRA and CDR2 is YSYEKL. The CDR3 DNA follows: TGCGCCAGCAGCCAAGATTTAATGGGGGGAGGAGCCAAAAACATTCAGTACTTC. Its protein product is CASSQDLMGGGAKNIQYF.

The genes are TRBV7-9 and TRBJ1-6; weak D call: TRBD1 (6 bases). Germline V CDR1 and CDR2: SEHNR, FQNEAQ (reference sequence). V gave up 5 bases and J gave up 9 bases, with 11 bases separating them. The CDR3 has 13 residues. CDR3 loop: CASSTLDSSPLHF. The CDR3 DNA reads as TGTGCCAGCAGCACCTTGGACAGTTCACCCCTCCACTTT.

The CDR3 reads CSVTGDKDYGYTF. The CDR3 DNA sequence: TGCAGCGTAACAGGGGACAAGGACTATGGCTACACCTTC. The rearrangement links TRBV29-1 to TRBJ1-2; TRBD1 matches 7 bases. Germline V lookup: CDR1 SQVTM, CDR2 ANQGSEA. The trim removed 6 bases at V and 3 bases at J, leaving 7 bases unmatched. CDR3 size: 13 residues. The full variable domain, completed using reference TRBV29-1 and TRBJ1-2, is SAVISQKPSRDICQRGTSLTIQCQVDSQVTMMFWYRQQPGQSLTLIATANQGSEATYESGFVIDKFPISRPNLTFSTLTVSNMSPEDSSIYLCSVTGDKDYGYTFGSGTRLTVV.

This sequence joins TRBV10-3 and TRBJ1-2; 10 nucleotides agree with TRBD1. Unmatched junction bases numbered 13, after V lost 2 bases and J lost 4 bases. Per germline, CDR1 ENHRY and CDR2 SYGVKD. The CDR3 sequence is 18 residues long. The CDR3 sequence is CAISEPDRGPLVSYGYTF. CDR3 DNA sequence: TGTGCCATCAGTGAGCCTGACAGGGGGCCCCTAGTAAGCTATGGCTACACCTTC.

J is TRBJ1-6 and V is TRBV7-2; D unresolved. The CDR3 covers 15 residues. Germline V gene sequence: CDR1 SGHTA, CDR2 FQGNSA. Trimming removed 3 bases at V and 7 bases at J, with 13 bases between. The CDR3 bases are TGTGCCAGCAGCTTGGGGTGGGAACCCAATTCACCCCTCCACTTT. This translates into CASSLGWEPNSPLHF.

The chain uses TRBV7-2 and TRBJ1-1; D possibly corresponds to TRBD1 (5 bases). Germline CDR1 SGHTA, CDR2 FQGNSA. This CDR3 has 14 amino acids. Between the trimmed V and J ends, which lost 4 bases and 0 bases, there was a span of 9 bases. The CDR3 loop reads CASSSQGMNTEAFF. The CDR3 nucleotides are TGTGCCAGCAGCTCCCAGGGTATGAACACTGAAGCTTTCTTT. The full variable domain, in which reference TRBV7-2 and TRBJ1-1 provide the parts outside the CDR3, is GAGVSQSPSNKVTEKGKDVELRCDPISGHTALYWYRQSLGQGLEFLIYFQGNSAPDKSGLPSDRFSAERTGGSVSTLTIQRTQQEDSAVYLCASSSQGMNTEAFFGQGTRLTVV.

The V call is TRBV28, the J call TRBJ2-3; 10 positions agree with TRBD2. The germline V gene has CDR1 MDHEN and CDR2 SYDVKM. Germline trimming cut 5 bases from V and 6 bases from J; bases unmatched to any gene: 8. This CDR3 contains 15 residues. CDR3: CASSDRLAGVDTQYF. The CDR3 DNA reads TGTGCCAGCAGTGATAGGCTAGCGGGGGTGGATACGCAGTATTTT. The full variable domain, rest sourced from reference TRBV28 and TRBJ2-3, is DVKVTQSSRYLVKRTGEKVFLECVQDMDHENMFWYRQDPGLGLRLIYFSYDVKMKEKGDIPEGYSVSREKKERFSLILESASTNQTSMYLCASSDRLAGVDTQYFGPGTRLTVL.

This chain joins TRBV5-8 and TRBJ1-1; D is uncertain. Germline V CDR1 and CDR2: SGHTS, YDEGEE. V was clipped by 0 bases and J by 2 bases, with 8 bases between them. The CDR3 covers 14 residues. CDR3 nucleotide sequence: TGTGCCAGCAGCTTGGGATTCTCAAACACTGAAGCTTTCTTT. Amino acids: CASSLGFSNTEAFF.

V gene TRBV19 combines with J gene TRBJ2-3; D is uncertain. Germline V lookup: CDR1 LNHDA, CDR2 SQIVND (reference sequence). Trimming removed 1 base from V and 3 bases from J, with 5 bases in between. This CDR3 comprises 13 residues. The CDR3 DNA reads TGTGCCAGTAGTATAGGGAGTACAGATACGCAGTATTTT. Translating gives CASSIGSTDTQYF.

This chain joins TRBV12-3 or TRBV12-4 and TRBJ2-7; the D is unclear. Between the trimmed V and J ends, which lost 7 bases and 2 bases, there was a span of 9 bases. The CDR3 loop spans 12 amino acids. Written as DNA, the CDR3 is TGTGCCAGCATGAGTGGACCCTACGAGCAGTACTTC. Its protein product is CASMSGPYEQYF.

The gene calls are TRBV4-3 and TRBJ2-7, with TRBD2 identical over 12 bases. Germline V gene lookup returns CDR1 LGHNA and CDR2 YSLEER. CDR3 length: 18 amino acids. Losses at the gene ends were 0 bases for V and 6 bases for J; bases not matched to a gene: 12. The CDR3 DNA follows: TGCGCCAGCAGCCAAGACGCCGCTTTCCTAGCGGGAGGGGGCGAGCAGTACTTC. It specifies CASSQDAAFLAGGGEQYF.

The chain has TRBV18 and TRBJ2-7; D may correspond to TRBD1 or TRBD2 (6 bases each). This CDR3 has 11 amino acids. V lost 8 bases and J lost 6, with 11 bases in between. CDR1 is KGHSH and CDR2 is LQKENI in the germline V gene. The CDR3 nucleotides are TGTGCCAGCAGCCCGGGGGCCGAGCAGTACTTC. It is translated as CASSPGAEQYF.

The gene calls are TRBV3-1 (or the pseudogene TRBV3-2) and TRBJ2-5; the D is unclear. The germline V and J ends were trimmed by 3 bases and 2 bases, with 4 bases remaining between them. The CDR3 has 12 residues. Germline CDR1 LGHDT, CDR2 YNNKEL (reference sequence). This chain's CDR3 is CASSQWQETQYF. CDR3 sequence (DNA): TGTGCCAGCAGCCAGTGGCAAGAGACCCAGTACTTC.

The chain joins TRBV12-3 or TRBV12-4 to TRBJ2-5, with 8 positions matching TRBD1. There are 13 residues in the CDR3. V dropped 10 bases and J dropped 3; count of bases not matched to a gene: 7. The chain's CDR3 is CATGGQGEETQYF. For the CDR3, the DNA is TGTGCCACCGGAGGACAGGGCGAAGAGACCCAGTACTTC.

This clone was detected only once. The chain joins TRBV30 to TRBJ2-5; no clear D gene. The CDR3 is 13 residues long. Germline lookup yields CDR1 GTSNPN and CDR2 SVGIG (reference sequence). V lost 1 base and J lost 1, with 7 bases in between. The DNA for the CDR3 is TGTGCCTGGAGTGCCCCGGGCCAAGAGACCCAGTACTTC. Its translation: CAWSAPGQETQYF.

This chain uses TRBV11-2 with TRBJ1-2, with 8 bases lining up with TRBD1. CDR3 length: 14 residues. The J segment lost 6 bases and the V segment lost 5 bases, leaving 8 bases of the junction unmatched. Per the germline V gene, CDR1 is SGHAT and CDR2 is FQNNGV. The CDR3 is CASSANRGTNGYTF. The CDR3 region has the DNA TGTGCCAGCAGCGCGAACAGGGGGACGAATGGCTACACCTTC.

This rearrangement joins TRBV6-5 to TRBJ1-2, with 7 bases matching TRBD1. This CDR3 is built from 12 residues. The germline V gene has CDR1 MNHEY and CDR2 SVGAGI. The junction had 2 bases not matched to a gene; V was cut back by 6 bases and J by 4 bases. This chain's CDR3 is CASSDRVYGYTF. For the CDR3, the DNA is TGTGCCAGCAGCGACAGGGTCTATGGCTACACCTTC.

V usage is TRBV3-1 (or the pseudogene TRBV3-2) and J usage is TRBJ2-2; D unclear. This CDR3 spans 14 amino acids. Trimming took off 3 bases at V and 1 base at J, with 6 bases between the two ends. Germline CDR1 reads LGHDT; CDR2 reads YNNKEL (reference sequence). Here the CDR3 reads CASSQGQNTGELFF. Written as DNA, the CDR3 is TGTGCCAGCAGCCAGGGCCAGAACACCGGGGAGCTGTTTTTT.

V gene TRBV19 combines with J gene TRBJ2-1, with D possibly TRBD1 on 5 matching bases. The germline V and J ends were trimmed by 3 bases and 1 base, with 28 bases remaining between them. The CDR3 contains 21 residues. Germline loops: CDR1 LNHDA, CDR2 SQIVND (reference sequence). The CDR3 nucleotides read TGTGCCAGTAGTATGATTCTCTTGGCAGCACCCCAGGGTAGGTCCTACAATGAGCAGTTCTTC. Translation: CASSMILLAAPQGRSYNEQFF.

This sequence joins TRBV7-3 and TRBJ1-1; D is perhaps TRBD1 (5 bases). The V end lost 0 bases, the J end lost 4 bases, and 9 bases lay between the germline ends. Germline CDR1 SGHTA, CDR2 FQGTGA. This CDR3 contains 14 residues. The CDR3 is CASSLTDRGTEAFF. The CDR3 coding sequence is TGTGCCAGCAGCTTAACGGATAGGGGCACTGAAGCTTTCTTT.

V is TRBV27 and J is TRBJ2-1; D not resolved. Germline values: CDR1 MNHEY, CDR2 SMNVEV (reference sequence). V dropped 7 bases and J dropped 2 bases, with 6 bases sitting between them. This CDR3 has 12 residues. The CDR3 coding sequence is TGTGCCAGCACGCAGGCCTACAATGAGCAGTTCTTC. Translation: CASTQAYNEQFF.

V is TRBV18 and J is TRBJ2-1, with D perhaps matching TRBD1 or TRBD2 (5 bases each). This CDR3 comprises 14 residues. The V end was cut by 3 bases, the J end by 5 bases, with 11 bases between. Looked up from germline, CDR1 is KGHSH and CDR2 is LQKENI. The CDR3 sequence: CASSPGTANNEQFF. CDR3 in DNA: TGTGCCAGCTCACCTGGGACGGCGAACAATGAGCAGTTCTTC.

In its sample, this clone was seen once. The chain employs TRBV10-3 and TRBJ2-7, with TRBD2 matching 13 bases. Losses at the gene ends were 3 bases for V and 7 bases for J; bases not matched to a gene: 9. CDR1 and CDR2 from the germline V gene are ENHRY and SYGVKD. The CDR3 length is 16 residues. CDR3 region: CAISEGLAGDPGEQYF. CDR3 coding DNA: TGTGCCATCAGTGAAGGACTAGCGGGAGATCCGGGAGAGCAGTACTTC.